The 21 T cell receptor beta chains listed next were all sequenced from one sample in a study of tumor and adjacent non-tumor tissue in lung cancer. No cell sorting was done before RNA was extracted from the tissue. TCRbeta libraries were built with three rounds of nested PCR, modified from ARM-PCR. TCRdb called the multiplex PCR reads again in MiXCR, with one record for every CDR3 protein. Altogether 89,000 or so distinct CDR3 sequences are present, around two thirds being singletons, with the ten largest covering roughly 15%. Sequences were obtained from lung tumor tissue. All receptors come from a man between 65 and 79 years old with non-small cell lung cancer.

This clonotype was detected only a few times. Mismatch with germline at one junction end may stem from a read error. The chain links TRBV11-2 to TRBJ1-5, with a tentative D call TRBD1 (6 bases). CDR3 length: 15 residues. The V gene's germline CDR1 is SGHAT and CDR2 FQNNGV. CDR3 coding DNA: TGTGCCAGCAGCTTAGAAGGGGGGGGCGATCAGCCCCAGCGTTTT. Protein product: CASSLEGGGDQPQRF.

There are many counts of this clonotype. The gene calls are TRBV7-9 and TRBJ2-3; 12 nucleotides align to TRBD2. The CDR3 length is 16 residues. After removal of 5 bases from V and 1 base from J, the junction contained 4 bases not matched to a gene. The germline CDR1 and CDR2 sequences are SEHNR and FQNEAQ (reference sequence). This chain's CDR3 is CASSQGTSGRTDTQYF. The CDR3 DNA reads TGTGCCAGCAGCCAAGGGACTAGCGGGCGCACAGATACGCAGTATTTT.

As for this clonotype: Sequence at one end of the junction differs from germline and may be a read error. The gene calls are TRBV12-3 or TRBV12-4 and TRBJ1-5; D possibly corresponds to TRBD1 (5 bases). The CDR3 spans 14 residues. CDR3 coding DNA: TGTGGCAGCAACGGAGAGGGGCGCAATCAGCCCCAGCATTTT. Protein product: CGSNGEGRNQPQHF.

This clonotype came up a few times. At one of its ends the junction is not consistent with the germline gene, which may arise from a read error. The rearrangement uses TRBV4-1 and TRBJ2-3, with 10 nucleotides matching TRBD2. Germline lookup yields CDR1 MGHRA and CDR2 YSYEKL. CDR3 length: 14 amino acids. The CDR3, as DNA: TGTGTCAGCAGCCAAGGCCTAGCGGGGGATACGCAGTCTTTT. This sequence encodes CVSSQGLAGDTQSF.

Notes on this clonotype: The missing conserved phenylalanine or tryptophan at the end of this CDR3 makes a read error likely. Because the CDR3's place on the DNA is in doubt, the DNA is left out and the CDR3 is given as listed by TCRdb. This chain links TRBV10-3 with TRBJ2-2. The CDR3 totals 14 residues, both ends included. CDR1 is ENHRY and CDR2 is SYGVKD in the germline V gene. CDR3 residues: CAISPSDVTGELLL.

In regard to this clonotype: The germline gene is not matched at one end of the junction; a read error may be the cause. CDR3 loop: CASSLDLAGDSGRHF. The CDR3, as DNA: TGTGCCAGCAGCTTGGATTTAGCGGGGGACTCCGGACGGCACTTC. The chain couples TRBV11-2 to TRBJ2-7; 9 bases fit TRBD2. CDR3 length: 15 residues. Germline V gives CDR1 SGHAT, CDR2 FQNNGV.

Concerning this clonotype itself: The final CDR3 position lacks the conserved phenylalanine or tryptophan, pointing to a likely read error. The rearrangement links TRBV11-1 to TRBJ1-2; D unclear. Between the trimmed V and J ends, which lost 4 bases and 6 bases, there was a span of 12 bases. Germline V CDR1 and CDR2: SGHAT, FQDESV (reference sequence). The CDR3 has 13 residues. CDR3 sequence: CASSSEGGNGYTY. The DNA of the CDR3 is TGTGCCAGCAGCTCGGAGGGAGGAAATGGCTACACCTAC.

This clonotype has ten or more counts. V is TRBV29-1 and J is TRBJ2-3, with D hard to call. Germline V gene sequence: CDR1 SQVTM, CDR2 ANQGSEA. The CDR3 has 12 amino acids. The V gene lost 7 bases and the J gene lost 4 bases, with 12 bases spanning the gap. The CDR3 DNA sequence: TGCAGCGGGTGCCTGTCCGCAGATACGCAGTATTTT. Residues: CSGCLSADTQYF.

Note on this clonotype: A much larger clone lies one base from this, so it may be a read error. The gene calls are TRBV7-9 and TRBJ2-7, with D tentatively TRBD1 or TRBD2 (5 bases each). The germline gives CDR1 SEHNR, CDR2 FQNEAQ (reference sequence). The CDR3 covers 12 residues. Here the CDR3 DNA reads TGTGACAGCAGCCCTGGGGGCTACGAGCAGTACTTC. This sequence encodes CDSSPGGYEQYF. Using reference TRBV7-9 and TRBJ2-7 for the parts outside the CDR3, the full variable domain is DTGVSQNPRHKITKRGQNVTFRCDPISEHNRLYWYRQTLGQGPEFLTYFQNEAQLEKSRLLSDRFSAERPKGSFSTLEIQRTEQGDSAMYLCDSSPGGYEQYFGPGTRLTVT.

This clonotype occurred many times. A read error may explain this, as a much larger clone is one base away. The rearrangement links TRBV11-2 to TRBJ2-1; 10 bases fit TRBD2. CDR1 and CDR2 from the germline V gene are SGHAT and FQNNGV. The length of the CDR3 is 18 residues. DNA of the CDR3: TGTGCCAGCAGCTCGCTACTAGCGGGGAGCCCTGCCTACAATGAGCAGATCTTC. Its protein is CASSSLLAGSPAYNEQIF.

This clonotype was seen many times. The chain has TRBV4-2 and TRBJ2-3; no firm D call. CDR3 length: 14 amino acids. CDR1 is LGHNA, CDR2 YNFKEQ, per germline. V lost 7 bases, J lost 1 base, and 12 bases lay in between. Written as DNA, the CDR3 is TGTGCCAGCATGAATGATGGCGGCACAGATACGCAGTATTTT. Amino acid sequence: CASMNDGGTDTQYF.

Notes on this clonotype: One end of the junction does not line up with germline, which may come from a read error. The rearrangement joins TRBV28 to TRBJ2-1, with D possibly TRBD2 on 5 matching bases. CDR1 and CDR2 (germline): MDHEN, SYDVKM. The CDR3 runs to 17 residues. The CDR3 DNA follows: TGTGCCAGCAGTATGAGATTAGCGTTGGGCACCTACATTGAGCAGTTCTTC. Residues: CASSMRLALGTYIEQFF.

About this clonotype: No conserved phenylalanine or tryptophan is present at the end of the CDR3, so a read error is the likely explanation. V gene TRBV5-5 combines with J gene TRBJ1-1; TRBD1 matches at 8 bases. This CDR3 is built from 16 residues. The J segment lost 4 bases and the V segment lost 6 bases, leaving 14 bases of the junction unmatched. Germline V gene sequence: CDR1 SGHKS, CDR2 YYEKEE (reference sequence). The CDR3: CASKTRTGSLSTEAFC. Here the CDR3 DNA reads TGTGCCAGCAAAACACGGACAGGGAGCCTGAGCACTGAAGCTTTCTGT.

Concerning this clonotype itself: An end of the junction does not agree with germline; a read error may underlie this. This chain connects TRBV29-1 to TRBJ2-7; D is uncertain. Germline V gives CDR1 SQVTM, CDR2 ANQGSEA. The CDR3 extends over 11 amino acids. The CDR3 coding sequence is TGCGGCGTTACGCAATTCTACGAGCAGTACTTC. It specifies CGVTQFYEQYF.

Remarks on this clonotype: Mismatch with germline at one junction end may stem from a read error. The J gene is TRBJ2-3, the V gene TRBV11-2, with TRBD1 as a possible D gene (5 bases). The CDR3 sequence is 15 residues long. Germline V lookup: CDR1 SGHAT, CDR2 FQNNGV. In DNA, the CDR3 is TGTGCGAGCAACGCTGGTCAGGGTTTAGCAACTACGCAGTATTTT. This gives the protein CASNAGQGLATTQYF.

This clonotype has ten or more counts. The chain is built from TRBV28 and TRBJ2-5; TRBD2 is a possible D gene (6 bases). The V gene lost 3 bases and the J gene lost 5 bases, with 13 bases spanning the gap. CDR3 size: 14 residues. The germline CDR1 and CDR2 sequences are MDHEN and SYDVKM. CDR3 DNA: TGTGCCAGCAGTTTCAGACTAGTAGCGGAGACCCAGTACTTC. Translated: CASSFRLVAETQYF. Looking up the rest from reference TRBV28 and TRBJ2-5 gives the full variable domain: DVKVTQSSRYLVKRTGEKVFLECVQDMDHENMFWYRQDPGLGLRLIYFSYDVKMKEKGDIPEGYSVSREKKERFSLILESASTNQTSMYLCASSFRLVAETQYFGPGTRLLVL.

This clonotype was counted ten times or more. V is TRBV15 and J is TRBJ2-7; TRBD1 matches at 10 bases. The V and J ends lost 1 base and 5 bases, in that order; junction bases with no gene match: 11. The CDR3 loop spans 17 amino acids. The V gene's germline CDR1 is LNHNV and CDR2 YYDKDF (reference sequence). The CDR3 nucleotides read TGTGCCACCAGCAGAGGAATCGGGACAGGGGTTTTCAACGAGCAGTACTTC. Translating it yields CATSRGIGTGVFNEQYF.

This clonotype was picked up a small number of times. Being one base from a much bigger clone, this may be a read error. The rearrangement joins TRBV6-6 to TRBJ1-5; no definite D call. With 7 bases removed from V and 3 bases from J, the gap between germline ends came to 13 bases. The germline gives CDR1 MNHNY, CDR2 SVGAGI (reference sequence). The CDR3 is 14 residues long. The DNA for the CDR3 is TGTGCCAGCATCGGGGAGGGCCCCAATCAGCCCCAGCATTTT. This gives the protein CASIGEGPNQPQHF.

This clonotype was detected only a few times. Here the CDR3 omits its conserved ending phenylalanine or tryptophan, so a read error is the likely source. The V call is TRBV11-2, the J call TRBJ1-1, with D hard to call. CDR3 length: 14 residues. The germline V gene has CDR1 SGHAT and CDR2 FQNNGV. V was shortened by 3 bases and J by 6 bases, with 14 bases between the two germline ends. In DNA, the CDR3 is TGTGCCAGCAGCTTCGCCGGTCGTGAGGCTGAAGCTTTCCTT. It encodes CASSFAGREAEAFL.

As concerns this clonotype: The missing conserved phenylalanine or tryptophan at the end of this CDR3 makes a read error likely. The chain recombines TRBV28 with TRBJ2-7, with D maybe TRBD1 (6 bases). Germline V gene sequence: CDR1 MDHEN, CDR2 SYDVKM. Trimming stripped 3 bases from V and 3 bases from J, with 15 bases between. This CDR3 contains 15 residues. The CDR3 is CASSLRTGCYYEQYL. The CDR3 region has the DNA TGTGCCAGCAGTTTGAGAACAGGGTGTTACTACGAGCAGTACCTC.

Concerning this clonotype itself: One end of the junction does not line up with germline, which may come from a read error. This chain connects TRBV11-3 to TRBJ2-3; 11 bases are shared with TRBD2. Germline loops: CDR1 SGHNT, CDR2 YENEEA. The CDR3 extends over 15 amino acids. CDR3 sequence reads: CASSLLAGGTDTQHF. CDR3 in DNA: TGTGCCAGCAGCCTTCTAGCGGGGGGCACAGATACGCAACATTTT.